The rows below give T cell receptor beta chains drawn from one sample of a study of cytomegalovirus exposure and HLA in healthy donors. Here immunoSEQ multiplex PCR was the method, and the copy in TCRdb shows in-frame clones only, minus some. The sample records some 350,000 clones, about nine tenths being singletons. The specimen was PBMCs. Receptors were obtained from a woman aged 30 to 39 in good health and CMV-seropositive. Both conserved end residues are part of each CDR3. The D gene is left open where the match is weak. Where a row states a size, it is once, few, many or the class of an expanded clone; other rows omit it.

clone size,J gene,V gene,D gene,CDR3 protein,CDR3 DNA
NA,TRBJ2-1,TRBV2,TRBD2,CASSDSGLAGSYNEQFF,TGTGCCAGCAGTGATAGCGGACTAGCGGGCTCCTACAATGAGCAGTTCTTC
NA,TRBJ2-5,TRBV9,TRBD1,CASSVEQGAWETQYF,TGTGCCAGCAGCGTAGAACAGGGGGCGTGGGAGACCCAGTACTTC
NA,TRBJ2-3,TRBV7-9,NA,CASSLLGLATDTQYF,TGTGCCAGCAGCTTATTGGGGCTAGCGACAGATACGCAGTATTTT
NA,TRBJ1-4,TRBV9,NA,CASSVADSYEKLFF,TGTGCCAGCAGCGTAGCCGACAGTTACGAAAAACTGTTTTTT
NA,TRBJ1-2,TRBV5-4,NA,CASSSSGTGNYGYTF,TGTGCCAGCAGTTCTTCCGGGACGGGCAACTATGGCTACACCTTC
NA,TRBJ1-1,TRBV29-1,TRBD1,CSVEDRGDGFTEAFF,TGCAGCGTGGAAGACAGGGGGGATGGATTCACTGAAGCTTTCTTT
NA,TRBJ1-2,TRBV13,TRBD1,CASSLRGQGPSYGYTF,TGTGCCAGCAGCTTAAGGGGACAGGGGCCCTCTTATGGCTACACCTTC
few,TRBJ1-5,TRBV28,NA,CASSFYQVDNQPQHF,TGTGCCAGCAGTTTTTATCAGGTGGACAATCAGCCCCAGCATTTT
once,TRBJ1-5,TRBV7-8,TRBD1,CASSLLGTGGGNQPQHF,TGTGCCAGCAGCTTATTGGGGACAGGGGGAGGCAATCAGCCCCAGCATTTT
NA,TRBJ2-3,TRBV7-3,NA,CASSSNRGLSTDTQYF,TGTGCCAGCAGCTCGAACAGGGGACTCAGCACAGATACGCAGTATTTT
once,TRBJ2-3,TRBV28,TRBD1,CASSRQGAKTDTQYF,TGTGCCAGCAGTAGACAGGGGGCGAAGACAGATACGCAGTATTTT
NA,TRBJ1-5,TRBV6-9,NA,CASRGRAVAGSNQPQHF,TGTGCCAGCAGGGGTCGGGCAGTAGCGGGTAGCAATCAGCCCCAGCATTTT
NA,TRBJ1-1,TRBV28,TRBD1,CASSPGQEDTEAFF,TGTGCCAGCAGTCCCGGACAGGAGGACACTGAAGCTTTCTTT
NA,TRBJ2-7,TRBV5-6,TRBD2,CASSPLAGGYEQYF,TGTGCCAGCAGTCCCTTGGCGGGAGGCTACGAGCAGTACTTC
once,TRBJ2-5,TRBV13,NA,CASSSRLDLAEETQYF,TGTGCCAGCAGCTCCCGACTAGATCTGGCGGAAGAGACCCAGTACTTC
NA,TRBJ2-7,TRBV7-2,NA,CASSFDSSYEQYF,TGTGCCAGCAGCTTTGACAGCTCCTACGAGCAGTACTTC
NA,TRBJ1-5,TRBV10-3,TRBD1,CAISESSWTGDQPQHF,TGTGCCATCAGTGAGTCGAGTTGGACAGGTGATCAGCCCCAGCATTTT
NA,TRBJ2-1,TRBV27,NA,CASSFASHNEQFF,TGTGCCAGCAGTTTCGCCAGCCACAATGAGCAGTTCTTC
NA,TRBJ1-1,TRBV6-6,NA,CASSSSGIAEAFF,TGTGCCAGCAGTTCATCAGGGATAGCTGAAGCTTTCTTT
NA,TRBJ2-5,TRBV27,NA,CASSFWGIGETQYF,TGTGCCAGCAGTTTTTGGGGGATTGGAGAGACCCAGTACTTC
NA,TRBJ2-2,TRBV2,NA,CASSEDTGNTGELFF,TGTGCCAGCAGTGAAGATACAGGGAACACCGGGGAGCTGTTTTTT
NA,TRBJ2-7,TRBV6-6,TRBD2,CASSSGRGYEQYF,TGTGCCAGCAGTAGCGGGAGGGGGTACGAGCAGTACTTC
NA,TRBJ2-3,TRBV9,NA,CASSEERSASTDTQYF,TGTGCCAGCAGCGAAGAGCGGAGCGCTAGCACAGATACGCAGTATTTT
NA,TRBJ2-7,TRBV27,NA,CASSLSLVYEQYF,TGTGCCAGCAGTTTATCCCTGGTCTACGAGCAGTACTTC
few,TRBJ2-1,TRBV7-3,TRBD2,CASSLADEQFF,TGTGCCAGCAGTCTAGCGGATGAGCAGTTCTTC
once,TRBJ1-2,TRBV11-2,TRBD1,CASSPRTGWDRYGYTF,TGTGCCAGCAGCCCTCGGACAGGGTGGGATCGATATGGCTACACCTTC
once,TRBJ2-1,TRBV11-3,NA,CASSYTYNEQFF,TGTGCCAGCAGTTACACCTACAATGAGCAGTTCTTC
NA,TRBJ1-2,TRBV28,NA,CASSFSTNYGYTF,TGTGCCAGCAGTTTTTCAACGAACTATGGCTACACCTTC
NA,TRBJ2-1,TRBV19,TRBD1,CASSKPEGASGNEQFF,TGTGCCAGTAGTAAGCCCGAGGGGGCTAGTGGTAATGAGCAGTTCTTC
NA,TRBJ2-1,TRBV27,TRBD1,CASSRGQKSYNEQFF,TGTGCCAGCAGTCGGGGACAGAAGAGTTACAATGAGCAGTTCTTC
NA,TRBJ2-2,TRBV2,TRBD1,CASRQGSTGELFF,TGTGCCAGCCGACAGGGGTCCACCGGGGAGCTGTTTTTT
few,TRBJ1-3,TRBV2,NA,CASKGTISGNTIYF,TGTGCCAGCAAGGGCACTATCTCTGGAAACACCATATATTTT
once,TRBJ2-7,TRBV7-8,TRBD2,CASSLARREGRSYEQYF,TGTGCCAGCAGCTTAGCCCGACGGGAGGGGAGATCCTACGAGCAGTACTTC
NA,TRBJ2-2,TRBV11-3,NA,CASSLDLPFQPQNTGELFF,TGTGCCAGCAGCTTAGATCTCCCTTTCCAGCCCCAGAACACCGGGGAGCTGTTTTTT
once,TRBJ1-2,TRBV18,NA,CASSPRNDGYTF,TGTGCCAGCTCACCAAGGAATGATGGCTACACCTTC
NA,TRBJ1-1,TRBV7-7,NA,CASSPGPYASRLDF,TGTGCCAGCAGCCCTGGGCCGTACGCTTCGCGACTAGACTTT
few,TRBJ1-6,TRBV9,NA,CASSGTPDNSPLHF,TGTGCCAGCAGCGGGACACCTGATAATTCACCCCTCCACTTT
NA,TRBJ2-3,TRBV27,NA,CASSLSSGYGTDTQYF,TGTGCCAGCAGTTTATCCTCAGGGTACGGCACAGATACGCAGTATTTT
once,TRBJ2-7,TRBV30,NA,CAWSVSSGSPYEQYF,TGTGCCTGGAGTGTATCCAGTGGTTCCCCCTACGAGCAGTACTTC
NA,TRBJ2-2,TRBV5-6,TRBD2,CASSLDAPGTRAFGELFF,TGTGCCAGCAGCTTGGACGCCCCTGGGACTAGGGCGTTTGGGGAGCTGTTTTTT
NA,TRBJ2-3,TRBV6-6,TRBD2,CASSDEAGAPDTQYF,TGTGCCAGCAGTGACGAAGCGGGAGCCCCAGATACGCAGTATTTT